These 21 T cell receptor beta chains originate from one sample sequenced in a study of T cells after posttransplantation cyclophosphamide (TCRdb year 2016). The control cohort was around twelve patients given myeloablative marrow transplants with methotrexate plus a calcineurin inhibitor, sampled 1 year after transplant. Library preparation employed the immunoSEQ multiplex PCR assay. TCRdb retrieved this table from immuneACCESS and kept in-frame rearrangements only. Not all clones are present; in checked studies, unresolved V genes account for under half, and no reason is known for the remainder. The table for this sample lists approximately 16,000 clones; around nine tenths of them were counted only once. The top ten clonotypes cover 3.5% of the sample. Sequencing was performed on PBMCs, taken after an allogeneic stem cell transplant with a calcineurin inhibitor and methotrexate. These receptors were collected from a male patient in his fifties who received an allogeneic stem cell transplant from an unrelated donor, was CMV-positive, and had chronic GVHD only. Some T cells may have been brought in with the graft after a transplant.

The rearrangement links TRBV4-1 to TRBJ1-3; D might be TRBD1 (5 bases). V lost 0 bases, J lost 1 base, and 7 bases lay in between. The CDR3 spans 15 residues. Germline-derived CDR1 and CDR2 are MGHRA and YSYEKL. The CDR3 sequence: CASSQDGGSGNTIYF. The CDR3 nucleotides read TGCGCCAGCAGCCAAGATGGGGGGTCTGGAAACACCATATATTTT.

This chain's CDR3 is CASSVAGASYEQYF. Written as DNA, the CDR3 is TGTGCCAGCAGTGTGGCAGGGGCCAGCTACGAGCAGTACTTC. The V and J genes are TRBV2 and TRBJ2-7; perhaps TRBD1 as D (6 bases). V dropped 4 bases and J dropped 3 bases, with 13 bases sitting between them. CDR1 and CDR2 (germline): SNHLY, FYNNEI. The CDR3 contains 14 residues. Full variable domain (rest looked up from reference TRBV2 and TRBJ2-7): EPEVTQTPSHQVTQMGQEVILRCVPISNHLYFYWYRQILGQKVEFLVSFYNNEISEKSEIFDDQFSVERPDGSNFTLKIRSTKLEDSAMYFCASSVAGASYEQYFGPGTRLTVT.

The chain employs TRBV19 and TRBJ2-7; maybe TRBD2 (6 bases). The V gene's germline CDR1 is LNHDA and CDR2 SQIVND (reference sequence). This CDR3 is built from 12 residues. V lost 6 bases and J 2 bases, leaving 8 bases between the germline ends. In nucleotides, the CDR3 is TGTGCCAGTAGAGGCGGGACCTACGAGCAGTACTTC. It is translated as CASRGGTYEQYF.

In this sample, this clone turned up once. The rearrangement uses TRBV7-2 and TRBJ1-1, with D possibly matching TRBD1 (5 bases). Germline loops: CDR1 SGHTA, CDR2 FQGNSA. The CDR3 is made up of 12 amino acids. V lost 6 bases and J 5 bases, leaving 10 bases between the germline ends. In DNA form, the CDR3 reads TGTGCCAGCAGGATACGGGGGACTGAAGCTTTCTTT. The encoded protein is CASRIRGTEAFF.

The V gene is TRBV19, the J gene TRBJ1-2, with 9 bases lining up with TRBD1. The V gene's germline CDR1 is LNHDA and CDR2 SQIVND (reference sequence). This CDR3 contains 14 residues. V was pared by 4 bases and J by 0 bases, with 0 bases of the junction left unmatched. The CDR3 region is CASSRTGANYGYTF. The CDR3 region has the DNA TGTGCCAGTAGTAGGACAGGGGCTAACTATGGCTACACCTTC.

The V and J genes are TRBV5-1 and TRBJ1-4; D is ambiguous. The CDR3 has 16 residues. Germline CDR1 reads SGHRS; CDR2 reads YFSETQ. Trimming removed 0 bases from V and 0 bases from J, with 9 bases in between. The DNA for the CDR3 is TGCGCCAGCAGCTTGGTGTCCGCAGCAACTAATGAAAAACTGTTTTTT. Translated: CASSLVSAATNEKLFF.

The chain is built from TRBV7-8 and TRBJ2-6, with 7 bases aligning to TRBD1. Per the germline V gene, CDR1 is SGHVS and CDR2 is FQNEAQ. The CDR3 length is 15 residues. Trimming took 4 bases from V and 2 from J; bases not matched to a gene: 2. CDR3: CASSSRGTGANVLTF. CDR3 sequence (DNA): TGTGCCAGCAGCTCCAGGGGGACTGGGGCCAACGTCCTGACTTTC.

This rearrangement joins TRBV19 to TRBJ2-5, with D tentatively TRBD2 (6 bases). This CDR3 contains 13 residues. Trimming cost V 4 bases and J 3 bases, with 9 bases left between them. Germline lookup yields CDR1 LNHDA and CDR2 SQIVND (reference sequence). This CDR3 reads CASSRGDKETQYF. CDR3 DNA sequence: TGTGCCAGTAGTAGGGGGGATAAAGAGACCCAGTACTTC.

The rearrangement uses TRBV5-1 and TRBJ2-7; the D is unclear. V gave up 4 bases and J gave up 3 bases, with 17 bases separating them. The germline V gene has CDR1 SGHRS and CDR2 YFSETQ. CDR3 size: 15 residues. In nucleotides, the CDR3 is TGCGCCAGCAGCCTGTACCCGGTCCATCTCTACGAGCAGTACTTC. It specifies CASSLYPVHLYEQYF.

The chain combines TRBV25-1 with TRBJ1-6; maybe TRBD1 (6 bases). Trimming cost V 3 bases and J 10 bases, with 13 bases left between them. CDR1 and CDR2 from the germline V gene are MGHDK and SYGVNS. The CDR3 extends over 14 amino acids. The CDR3 loop reads CASSDFRGGSPLHF. CDR3 coding DNA: TGTGCCAGCAGTGATTTCAGGGGCGGATCACCCCTCCACTTT.

The genes are TRBV11-2 and TRBJ2-1, with TRBD2 as a possible D gene (6 bases). CDR1 and CDR2 from the germline V gene are SGHAT and FQNNGV. V was trimmed by 6 bases and J by 12 bases, leaving 18 bases between them. This CDR3 has 13 amino acids. The CDR3 sequence is CASRQGGLGGQFF. Written as DNA, the CDR3 is TGTGCCAGCAGGCAAGGAGGGCTCGGCGGGCAGTTCTTC.

This chain joins TRBV6-5 and TRBJ2-7; 10 nucleotides match TRBD2. In germline, CDR1 is MNHEY, CDR2 SVGAGI. V lost 1 base to trimming and J lost 6 bases; unmatched junction nucleotides: 6. The CDR3 spans 15 residues. CDR3 sequence (DNA): TGTGCCAGCAGTTACTTTGGGACTAGCGTCTCCGAGCAGTACTTC. Translating gives CASSYFGTSVSEQYF.

The rearrangement joins TRBV6-4 to TRBJ2-1; 12 nucleotides match TRBD2. The V and J ends lost 2 bases and 4 bases, in that order; junction bases with no gene match: 0. CDR1 is MRHNA, CDR2 SNTAGT, per germline. The CDR3 spans 15 residues. The CDR3 bases are TGTGCCAGCAGTGACACTAGCGGGGGGTACAATGAGCAGTTCTTC. As protein: CASSDTSGGYNEQFF.

The J gene is TRBJ1-5, the V gene TRBV15; D is unclear. CDR1 is LNHNV, CDR2 YYDKDF, per germline (reference sequence). Trimming left V 5 bases short and J 3 bases short, with 8 bases between. The CDR3 is 13 residues long. This chain's CDR3 is CATSLEHNQPQHF. The CDR3 region has the DNA TGTGCCACCAGCCTAGAGCACAATCAGCCCCAGCATTTT.

The J gene is TRBJ1-2, the V gene TRBV19; D might be TRBD1 (6 bases). Trimming removed 0 bases at V and 5 bases at J, with 10 bases between. This CDR3 is built from 14 residues. Germline CDR1 LNHDA, CDR2 SQIVND (reference sequence). CDR3: CASSIDPGTYGYTF. The CDR3 region has the DNA TGTGCCAGTAGTATAGATCCCGGGACATATGGCTACACCTTC. Variable domain in full (rest from reference TRBV19 and TRBJ1-2): DGGITQSPKYLFRKEGQNVTLSCEQNLNHDAMYWYRQDPGQGLRLIYYSQIVNDFQKGDIAEGYSVSREKKESFPLTVTSAQKNPTAFYLCASSIDPGTYGYTFGSGTRLTVV.

The chain recombines TRBV12-5 with TRBJ1-5; D is undetermined. The CDR3 runs to 15 residues. V was trimmed by 7 bases and J by 0 bases, leaving 13 bases between them. Germline CDR1 LGHNT, CDR2 FRNRAP. CDR3 in amino acids: CASAMGDFSNQPQHF. CDR3 DNA sequence: TGTGCTAGTGCCATGGGAGATTTTAGCAATCAGCCCCAGCATTTT.

The rearrangement uses TRBV7-8 and TRBJ1-1; D perhaps matches TRBD1 (5 bases). Trimming shortened V by 4 bases and J by 1 base, and 10 bases separated the two germline ends. CDR1 and CDR2 from the germline V gene are SGHVS and FQNEAQ. The CDR3 loop spans 14 amino acids. The CDR3 sequence: CASSSEQGNTEAFF. CDR3 nucleotide sequence: TGTGCCAGCAGCTCCGAGCAGGGGAACACTGAAGCTTTCTTT.

The count of this clone is one. The V call is TRBV15, the J call TRBJ1-4, with 7 bases fitting TRBD1. The CDR3 is made up of 15 amino acids. Germline values: CDR1 LNHNV, CDR2 YYDKDF (reference sequence). The V and J ends lost 3 bases and 8 bases, in that order; junction bases with no gene match: 9. CDR3 in amino acids: CATSRVRDRGEKLFF. For the CDR3, the DNA is TGTGCCACCAGCAGGGTCCGGGACAGAGGGGAAAAACTGTTTTTT. Full variable domain (rest looked up from reference TRBV15 and TRBJ1-4): DAMVIQNPRYQVTQFGKPVTLSCSQTLNHNVMYWYQQKSSQAPKLLFHYYDKDFNNEADTPDNFQSRRPNTSFCFLDIRSPGLGDTAMYLCATSRVRDRGEKLFFGSGTQLSVL.

The V and J genes are TRBV19 and TRBJ2-7; 7 nucleotides line up with TRBD2. The CDR3 spans 14 residues. The V and J ends lost 5 bases and 4 bases, in that order; junction bases with no gene match: 8. Germline V CDR1 and CDR2: LNHDA, SQIVND (reference sequence). CDR3 amino acids: CASSGRTRTYEQYF. CDR3 nucleotides: TGTGCCAGTAGTGGGAGGACTAGAACGTACGAGCAGTACTTC. The full variable domain, in which reference TRBV19 and TRBJ2-7 provide the parts outside the CDR3, is DGGITQSPKYLFRKEGQNVTLSCEQNLNHDAMYWYRQDPGQGLRLIYYSQIVNDFQKGDIAEGYSVSREKKESFPLTVTSAQKNPTAFYLCASSGRTRTYEQYFGPGTRLTVT.

The V gene is TRBV7-9, the J gene TRBJ2-7; TRBD1 matches at 8 bases. The CDR3 totals 14 residues. V was clipped by 5 bases and J by 5 bases; unmatched bases: 8. The V gene's germline CDR1 is SEHNR and CDR2 FQNEAQ (reference sequence). The CDR3 protein is CASSPGQGRDEQYF. The CDR3 bases are TGTGCCAGCAGCCCCGGACAGGGAAGGGACGAGCAGTACTTC.

A note on this clone: The germline gene is not matched at one end of the junction; a read error may be the cause. J is TRBJ1-1 and V is TRBV7-9; TRBD1 agrees at 7 bases. This CDR3 spans 14 amino acids. In germline, CDR1 is SEHNR, CDR2 FQNEAQ (reference sequence). CDR3 DNA sequence: TGCGCCAGCAGCCGGTACAGGGGCGGAACTGAAGCTTTCTTT. It is translated as CASSRYRGGTEAFF.